The 10 T cell receptor beta chains reported below all come from one sample, sequenced in a study of T-cell reconstitution after alpha-beta-depleted transplantation in children. Unique molecular identifiers were incorporated during preparation of the TCRbeta library. From the PCR reads, TCRdb called clonotypes with MiXCR, one entry per CDR3 protein. The sample records 450,000 to 550,000 distinct CDR3 sequences, approximately 10% being singletons. The sequenced sample was PBMCs, mostly from graft donor cells, obtained 180 days after TCRalphabeta/CD19-depleted stem cell transplant. Every receptor here comes from a female patient aged 2-15 years who had a stem cell transplant for aplastic anemia, so the T cells may come from the graft donor.

This clonotype was counted only a few times. The chain has TRBV27 and TRBJ2-5, with unresolved D. Trimming took off 6 bases at V and 2 bases at J, with 10 bases between the two ends. The CDR3 sequence is 13 residues long. Per germline, CDR1 MNHEY and CDR2 SMNVEV (reference sequence). DNA of the CDR3: TGTGCCAGCAGACCAGGAACACAAGAGACCCAGTACTTC. Translation gives CASRPGTQETQYF.

This clonotype came up a few times. The chain employs TRBV18 and TRBJ2-1, with 8 bases that match TRBD2. Germline trimming cut 5 bases from V and 0 bases from J; bases unmatched to any gene: 3. The CDR3 totals 15 residues. Per the germline V gene, CDR1 is KGHSH and CDR2 is LQKENI. CDR3 DNA: TGTGCCAGCTCATCCGGGAGGGCCTCCTACAATGAGCAGTTCTTC. Its protein is CASSSGRASYNEQFF.

This clonotype was detected many times. The V gene is TRBV10-3, the J gene TRBJ2-7; TRBD2 matches 8 bases. The CDR3 runs 13 residues. Germline V lookup: CDR1 ENHRY, CDR2 SYGVKD. V gave up 10 bases and J gave up 0 bases; unmatched junction bases: 5. CDR3 sequence reads: CATQRESSYEQYV. CDR3 nucleotides: TGTGCCACCCAGCGGGAGAGCTCCTACGAGCAGTACGTC.

This chain uses TRBV6-5 with TRBJ2-2, with 11 bases lining up with TRBD2. J lost 0 bases, V lost 1 base, and 1 base had no gene match. Germline V CDR1 and CDR2: MNHEY, SVGAGI. This CDR3 spans 17 amino acids. CDR3 coding DNA: TGTGCCAGCAGTTACTGGGGACTAGCGGCGAACACCGGGGAGCTGTTTTTT. This translates into CASSYWGLAANTGELFF.

The CDR3 loop is CASSSIRTSGPYEQYV. CDR3 DNA: TGTGCCAGCAGCAGCATAAGGACTAGCGGTCCCTACGAGCAGTACGTC. V gene TRBV6-2 or TRBV6-3 combines with J gene TRBJ2-7; 10 nucleotides align to TRBD2. Per the germline V gene, CDR1 is MNHEY and CDR2 is SVGEGT. The CDR3 has 16 residues. V lost 6 bases, J lost 2 bases, and 10 bases stayed unmatched.

This clonotype was observed a few times. V and J are TRBV7-2 and TRBJ2-3; TRBD2 matches 10 bases. J lost 2 bases, V lost 6 bases, and 8 bases had no gene match. CDR1 SGHTA and CDR2 FQGNSA come from the germline V gene. CDR3 length equals 16 residues. The CDR3 spells CASSLGLADITDTQYF. CDR3 DNA sequence: TGTGCCAGCAGTCTCGGACTAGCGGACATCACAGATACGCAGTATTTT. The complete variable domain, with remaining parts taken from reference TRBV7-2 and TRBJ2-3, reads GAGVSQSPSNKVTEKGKDVELRCDPISGHTALYWYRQSLGQGLEFLIYFQGNSAPDKSGLPSDRFSAERTGGSVSTLTIQRTQQEDSAVYLCASSLGLADITDTQYFGPGTRLTVL.

This clonotype was detected ten times or more. The rearrangement links TRBV7-8 to TRBJ2-7, with TRBD2 matching over 10 bases. The germline CDR1 and CDR2 sequences are SGHVS and FQNEAQ. The CDR3 is 17 residues long. V was pared by 5 bases and J by 0 bases, with 10 bases of the junction left unmatched. Written as DNA, the CDR3 is TGTGCCAGCAGCCTGACTAGCGGGCGCTTGAGCTCCTACGAGCAGTACTTC. As protein: CASSLTSGRLSSYEQYF.

The rearrangement uses TRBV4-1 and TRBJ1-1; a weak D match, TRBD1 (5 bases). Trimming pared 1 base from V and 4 bases from J, leaving 19 bases between. The CDR3 runs to 17 residues. Per the germline V gene, CDR1 is MGHRA and CDR2 is YSYEKL. This chain's CDR3 is CASSQVQSRDVGTEAFF. CDR3 nucleotide sequence: TGCGCCAGCAGCCAAGTTCAGTCAAGGGACGTGGGCACTGAAGCTTTCTTT.

The rearrangement uses TRBV27 and TRBJ1-4; TRBD1 aligns across 7 bases. J was trimmed by 8 bases and V by 2 bases; bases with no gene match: 11. This CDR3 is 16 amino acids long. Looked up from germline, CDR1 is MNHEY and CDR2 is SMNVEV (reference sequence). The chain's CDR3 is CASSLEVRTGREKLFF. CDR3 DNA sequence: TGTGCCAGCAGTTTAGAGGTTCGGACAGGCCGAGAAAAACTGTTTTTT.

This clonotype was counted ten times or more. The chain uses TRBV20-1 and TRBJ2-3, with TRBD2 matching 10 bases. The CDR3 covers 15 residues. V was pared by 5 bases and J by 2 bases, with 7 bases of the junction left unmatched. CDR1 is DFQATT and CDR2 is SNEGSKA in the germline V gene (reference sequence). CDR3 residues: CSAFGLAAFTDTQYF. The CDR3 DNA reads as TGCAGTGCTTTCGGACTAGCGGCTTTCACAGATACGCAGTATTTT.